A single sample gave rise to the 23 T cell receptor beta chains below, sequenced in a study of T cell clones after liver transplantation. The table came from immunoSEQ multiplex PCR; TCRdb's copy has only in-frame clones and leaves some out. Among some 45,000 clones listed, 86% were seen once. Source: CD4+ T cells from blood, taken 24 months after liver transplant. All receptors derive from a human patient who received a liver transplant. Some T cells may be supplied by the graft donor.

The CDR3 loop reads CASSYTRANEAFF. CDR3 sequence (DNA): TGTGCCAGCAGCTACACCCGGGCCAACGAAGCTTTCTTT. The rearrangement links TRBV27 to TRBJ1-1; D uncertain. Germline values: CDR1 MNHEY, CDR2 SMNVEV (reference sequence). The CDR3 covers 13 residues. Trimming left V 6 bases short and J 8 bases short, with 16 bases between.

The genes are TRBV14 and TRBJ2-3; D not resolved. The CDR3 length is 12 residues. Per the germline V gene, CDR1 is SGHDN and CDR2 is FVKESK. Trimming pared 3 bases from V and 2 bases from J, leaving 3 bases between. The CDR3: CASSHSTDTQYF. CDR3 DNA sequence: TGTGCCAGCAGCCATTCCACAGATACGCAGTATTTT.

This clone was detected only once. The chain is built from TRBV19 and TRBJ2-3; D unclear. The CDR3 sequence is 12 residues long. Between the trimmed V and J ends, which lost 4 bases and 1 base, there was a span of 3 bases. Per germline, CDR1 LNHDA and CDR2 SQIVND (reference sequence). The CDR3 loop reads CASSTGTDTQYF. The CDR3 DNA follows: TGTGCCAGTAGTACGGGCACAGATACGCAGTATTTT. The entire variable domain, with the rest obtained from reference TRBV19 and TRBJ2-3, is as follows: DGGITQSPKYLFRKEGQNVTLSCEQNLNHDAMYWYRQDPGQGLRLIYYSQIVNDFQKGDIAEGYSVSREKKESFPLTVTSAQKNPTAFYLCASSTGTDTQYFGPGTRLTVL.

CDR3 in amino acids: CASSLSIGQGAGELFF. CDR3 DNA: TGTGCCAGCAGCTTGTCAATCGGCCAGGGTGCCGGGGAGCTGTTTTTT. The chain carries TRBV5-4 and TRBJ2-2, with a tentative D call TRBD1 (5 bases). CDR1 SGHNT and CDR2 YYREEE come from the germline V gene (reference sequence). V dropped 1 base and J dropped 6 bases, with 16 bases sitting between them. This CDR3 comprises 16 residues. Based on the CDR3 plus reference TRBV5-4 and TRBJ2-2, the full variable domain is ETGVTQSPTHLIKTRGQQVTLRCSSQSGHNTVSWYQQALGQGPQFIFQYYREEENGRGNFPPRFSGLQFPNYSSELNVNALELDDSALYLCASSLSIGQGAGELFFGEGSRLTVL.

V usage is TRBV6-6 and J usage is TRBJ2-1, with TRBD2 matching 8 bases. This CDR3 contains 15 residues. V lost 7 bases to trimming and J lost 0 bases; unmatched junction nucleotides: 5. Germline V lookup: CDR1 MNHNY, CDR2 SVGAGI (reference sequence). DNA for the CDR3: TGTGCCAGCATCGCTAGCGGGCCCTCCTACAATGAGCAGTTCTTC. This codes for CASIASGPSYNEQFF.

J is TRBJ1-3 and V is TRBV5-8, with a tentative D call TRBD1 (5 bases). Trimming pared 4 bases from V and 0 bases from J, leaving 17 bases between. Per the germline V gene, CDR1 is SGHTS and CDR2 is YDEGEE. The CDR3 has 17 amino acids. The CDR3 is CASSPWGRGSSGNTIYF. The DNA of the CDR3 is TGTGCCAGCAGCCCATGGGGACGGGGGAGCTCTGGAAACACCATATATTTT.

The rearrangement links TRBV15 to TRBJ1-3, with D uncertain. Germline assignment: CDR1 LNHNV and CDR2 YYDKDF (reference sequence). The V gene lost 0 bases and the J gene lost 4 bases, with 10 bases spanning the gap. This CDR3 has 15 amino acids. DNA of the CDR3: TGTGCCACCAGCAGAGATGAGGGCTTCGGAAACACCATATATTTT. Amino acids: CATSRDEGFGNTIYF.

The chain uses TRBV20-1 and TRBJ2-3; weak D call: TRBD2 (5 bases). CDR1 is DFQATT, CDR2 SNEGSKA, per germline (reference sequence). V was pared by 4 bases and J by 6 bases, with 5 bases between. This CDR3 region has 10 residues. The CDR3 loop reads CSAKRDTQYF. CDR3 nucleotides: TGCAGTGCTAAGCGGGATACGCAGTATTTT.

This clone was seen just once. The chain carries TRBV5-1 and TRBJ2-5; 11 nucleotides match TRBD1. V gave up 4 bases and J gave up 1 base; unmatched junction bases: 9. Per germline, CDR1 SGHRS and CDR2 YFSETQ. The CDR3 consists of 17 residues. CDR3 nucleotides: TGCGCCAGCAGCACACCCTCCGGGACAGGGGGCCAAGAGACCCAGTACTTC. Amino acid sequence: CASSTPSGTGGQETQYF.

V is TRBV5-6 and J is TRBJ2-1; D is ambiguous. V lost 4 bases, J lost 9 bases, and 8 bases lay in between. Germline-derived CDR1 and CDR2 are SGHDT and YYEEEE. This CDR3 contains 11 residues. In nucleotides, the CDR3 is TGTGCCAGCAGCCTGGTTGGTGAGCAGTTCTTC. Amino acid sequence: CASSLVGEQFF.

The chain is built from TRBV5-6 and TRBJ2-6, with D possibly matching TRBD1 (6 bases). The CDR3 extends over 17 amino acids. The ends were cut back, 1 base at V and 2 bases at J, with 13 bases in the middle. The germline CDR1 and CDR2 sequences are SGHDT and YYEEEE. CDR3 sequence: CASSLNSGVAGANVLTF. The CDR3 DNA sequence: TGTGCCAGCAGCTTGAATTCAGGGGTGGCTGGGGCCAACGTCCTGACTTTC.

The rearrangement joins TRBV2 to TRBJ2-5; D unresolved. The CDR3 sequence is 18 residues long. V was shortened by 7 bases and J by 2 bases, with 26 bases between the two germline ends. Germline CDR1 and CDR2: SNHLY and FYNNEI. The CDR3 DNA follows: TGTGCCAGCACCAGTTACCAGTTGGCGGATTCACGGCAAGAGACCCAGTACTTC. Protein: CASTSYQLADSRQETQYF.

The chain employs TRBV19 and TRBJ2-1; D perhaps matches TRBD1 (5 bases). With 4 bases removed from V and 6 bases from J, the gap between germline ends came to 13 bases. The CDR3 length is 14 residues. CDR1 is LNHDA and CDR2 is SQIVND in the germline V gene (reference sequence). CDR3: CASSSETAINEQFF. CDR3 nucleotides: TGTGCCAGTAGTAGTGAGACAGCTATCAATGAGCAGTTCTTC.

The chain joins TRBV15 to TRBJ2-6; D not resolved. From germline, CDR1 is LNHNV and CDR2 YYDKDF (reference sequence). V gave up 0 bases and J gave up 1 base, with 7 bases separating them. The CDR3 consists of 16 residues. DNA for the CDR3: TGTGCCACCAGCAGAGATCTGGGGTCTGGGGCCAACGTCCTGACTTTC. This sequence encodes CATSRDLGSGANVLTF.

This clone has just one count. The gene calls are TRBV27 and TRBJ2-5, with TRBD2 matching over 11 bases. CDR3 length: 15 amino acids. The junction had 7 bases not matched to a gene; V was cut back by 8 bases and J by 2 bases. Germline CDR1 is MNHEY and CDR2 is SMNVEV (reference sequence). The chain's CDR3 is CASWLGTSGQETQYF. CDR3 in DNA: TGTGCCAGCTGGCTCGGGACTAGCGGACAAGAGACCCAGTACTTC.

The J gene is TRBJ2-7, the V gene TRBV6-7, with a weak D call TRBD1 (6 bases). TRBV6-7 is an open reading frame, and its role is uncertain. This CDR3 spans 14 amino acids. V was shortened by 8 bases and J by 0 bases, with 14 bases between the two germline ends. Here the CDR3 DNA reads TGTGCCAGCGAGAGAAAGACAGGCTCCTACGAGCAGTACTTC. Protein product: CASERKTGSYEQYF.

The chain is built from TRBV5-8 and TRBJ1-5, with 8 nucleotides matching TRBD1. V lost 4 bases and J lost 3; bases outside the gene matches: 6. CDR1 is SGHTS, CDR2 YDEGEE, per germline. CDR3 length: 15 residues. CDR3 region: CASSLRDRPNQPQHF. CDR3 nucleotides: TGTGCCAGCAGCCTGAGGGACAGGCCCAATCAGCCCCAGCATTTT.

The gene calls are TRBV18 and TRBJ2-3, with a tentative D call TRBD1 (5 bases). The CDR3 is 14 residues long. Germline assignment: CDR1 KGHSH and CDR2 LQKENI. V lost 4 bases and J lost 4, with 12 bases in between. The CDR3 DNA reads as TGTGCCAGCTCACGAGGACATGGGTCAGATACGCAGTATTTT. This encodes CASSRGHGSDTQYF.

This rearrangement joins TRBV7-2 to TRBJ1-5, with D hard to call. Germline-derived CDR1 and CDR2 are SGHTA and FQGNSA. This CDR3 is 13 amino acids long. The ends were cut back, 5 bases at V and 5 bases at J, with 10 bases in the middle. CDR3: CASSPWGYQPQHF. The CDR3 DNA is TGTGCCAGCAGCCCTTGGGGTTATCAGCCCCAGCATTTT.

This chain uses TRBV7-9 with TRBJ1-2; a weak D match, TRBD1 (5 bases). The CDR3 spans 15 residues. V lost 2 bases to trimming and J lost 8 bases, with 18 bases between them. CDR1 SEHNR and CDR2 FQNEAQ come from the germline V gene (reference sequence). CDR3 nucleotides: TGTGCCAGCAGCTTAAGGGACGGGTTCCCGGGGGGCTACACCTTC. Its translation is CASSLRDGFPGGYTF.

The rearrangement joins TRBV29-1 to TRBJ2-1; 7 bases map to TRBD1. Germline trimming cut 2 bases from V and 5 bases from J; bases unmatched to any gene: 6. Germline assignment: CDR1 SQVTM and CDR2 ANQGSEA. CDR3 length equals 14 residues. CDR3 sequence reads: CSVEKQGRHNEQFF. CDR3 sequence (DNA): TGCAGCGTTGAAAAACAGGGGCGACACAATGAGCAGTTCTTC.

This chain joins TRBV5-6 and TRBJ2-3; TRBD1 might be the D (5 bases). CDR1 is SGHDT, CDR2 YYEEEE, per germline. V gave up 4 bases and J gave up 1 base, with 13 bases separating them. CDR3 size: 15 residues. The DNA of the CDR3 is TGTGCCAGCAGCCCCGATTGGGGCCGCACAGATACGCAGTATTTT. It codes for CASSPDWGRTDTQYF.

This chain links TRBV5-4 with TRBJ2-4; 11 bases align to TRBD1. Germline V gene sequence: CDR1 SGHNT, CDR2 YYREEE (reference sequence). The V gene end was trimmed by 3 bases and the J gene end by 7 bases; junction bases not matched to a gene: 3. This CDR3 contains 14 residues. The CDR3 bases are TGTGCCAGCAGCTACGGACAGGGGGCGAACATTCAGTACTTC. It yields the protein CASSYGQGANIQYF.